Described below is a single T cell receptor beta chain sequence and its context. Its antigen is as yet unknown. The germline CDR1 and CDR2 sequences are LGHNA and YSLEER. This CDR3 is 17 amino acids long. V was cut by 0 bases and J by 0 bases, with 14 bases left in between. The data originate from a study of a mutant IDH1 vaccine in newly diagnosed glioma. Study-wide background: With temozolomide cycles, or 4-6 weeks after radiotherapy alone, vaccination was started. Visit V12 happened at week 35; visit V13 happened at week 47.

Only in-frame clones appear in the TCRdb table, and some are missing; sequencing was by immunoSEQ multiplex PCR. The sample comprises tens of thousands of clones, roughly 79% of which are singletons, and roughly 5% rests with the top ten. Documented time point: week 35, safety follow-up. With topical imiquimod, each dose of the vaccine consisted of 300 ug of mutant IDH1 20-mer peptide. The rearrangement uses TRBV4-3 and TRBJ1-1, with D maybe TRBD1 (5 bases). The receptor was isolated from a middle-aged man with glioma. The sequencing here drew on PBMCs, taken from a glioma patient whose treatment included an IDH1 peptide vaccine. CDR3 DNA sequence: TGCGCCAGCAGCCAAGATCGGGTCAGGGCCATGAACACTGAAGCTTTCTTT. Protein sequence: CASSQDRVRAMNTEAFF.